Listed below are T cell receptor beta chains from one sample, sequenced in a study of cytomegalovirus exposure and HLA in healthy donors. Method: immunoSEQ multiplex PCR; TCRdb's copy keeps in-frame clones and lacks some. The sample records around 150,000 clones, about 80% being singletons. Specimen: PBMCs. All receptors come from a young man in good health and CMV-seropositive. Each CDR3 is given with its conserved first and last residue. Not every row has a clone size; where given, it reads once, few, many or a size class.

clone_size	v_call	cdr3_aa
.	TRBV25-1	CASTPSQTGSATEAFF
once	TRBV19	CASSIAQGVDYGYTF
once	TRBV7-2	CASSPTTGYSGQYF
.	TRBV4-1	CASSQGLFYTF
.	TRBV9	CASSLNRAAQFF
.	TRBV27	CASSLSLASGVGDTQYF
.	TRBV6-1	CASRRTFQETQYF
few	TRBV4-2	CASSQDGEVTDTQYF
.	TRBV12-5	CASGHSSGSGTGELFF
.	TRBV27	CASSLKPQRGEQFF
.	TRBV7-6	CASSLSQGGAGANVLTF
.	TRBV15	CATSRDGGGTDTQYF
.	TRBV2	CASSKKERGQDPYEQYF
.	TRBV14	CASSHGQITYEQYF
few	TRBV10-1	CASSEGAGTEAFF
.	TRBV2	CAGSEGQGATETQYF
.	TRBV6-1	CASSDRPGLRFYEQYF
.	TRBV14	CASSLTAGANTEAFF
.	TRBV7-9	CASSLTPAGQYF
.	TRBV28	CASQGARRTEAFF
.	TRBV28	CASSPRGSYEQYF
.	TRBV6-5	CASSYFPGATDTQYF
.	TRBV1	CTSSQSGCSSYNSPLHF
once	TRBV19	CASRRDRENSPLHF
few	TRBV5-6	CASSMTGLAGAHEQFF
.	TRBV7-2	CASSPHQGDNEQYF
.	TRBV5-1	CASSLGMDRNTEAFF
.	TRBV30	CACTENSNQPQHF
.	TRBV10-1	CATRTGTGPNSGANVLTF
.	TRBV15	CATSRGSSGANVLTF
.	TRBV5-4	CASSLKLAGATDTQYF
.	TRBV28	CASSWGTGGMDEQFF
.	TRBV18	CASSPPVLRANTGELFF
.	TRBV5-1	CASSLASLANTGELFF
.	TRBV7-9	CASSLSGEEQFF
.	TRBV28	CASRGPGQGTRETQYF
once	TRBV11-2	CASSSLKRDYNEQFF
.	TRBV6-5	CASSWREGNEQFF
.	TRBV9	CASSPSGTSGKNIQYF
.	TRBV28	CASGSLGQDMSDTQYF
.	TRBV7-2	CASSPGLAGYNEQFF
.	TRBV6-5	CASEPSGRPEQFF
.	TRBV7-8	CASSRGAHYEQYF
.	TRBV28	CASSPGQVTYEQYF
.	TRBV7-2	CASSLGQGQETQYF
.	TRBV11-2	CASSLVARNTEAFF
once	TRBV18	CASSALDRVNTEAFF
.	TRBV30	CAWRSGNYYEQYF
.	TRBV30	CAWSVLILAGGYNEQFF
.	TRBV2	CASRTQGLSTDTQYF
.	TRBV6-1	CASISDRGLTGELFF
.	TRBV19	CASSISPDNSPLHF
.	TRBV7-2	CASSPRITRERTEAFF
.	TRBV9	CASSVGVGGQPQHF
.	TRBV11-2	CASSIMGTEQYF
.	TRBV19	CASSIGAGPYNEQFF